This TCR beta chain was retrieved from a study of OX40 agonist ivuxolimab in advanced cancers. V shed 6 bases and J shed 2 bases, with 16 bases lying between them. CDR3 length: 15 residues. Germline lookup yields CDR1 LNHNV and CDR2 YYDKDF (reference sequence). The assay was immunoSEQ multiplex PCR, and TCRdb's table has in-frame clones only and misses some. The sample includes some 10,000 clones, about 89% of them seen just once. The source is an adult with an advanced solid tumor such as melanoma, head and neck, liver or kidney cancer. The sequencing here drew on CD4+ or CD8+ T cells sorted from blood, taken in a trial of the OX40 agonist ivuxolimab. The chain employs TRBV15 and TRBJ1-1; TRBD1 might be the D (5 bases). This CDR3 is CATRLGTGFNTEAFF. In nucleotides, the CDR3 is TGTGCCACCAGACTCGGAACAGGATTTAACACTGAAGCTTTCTTT.